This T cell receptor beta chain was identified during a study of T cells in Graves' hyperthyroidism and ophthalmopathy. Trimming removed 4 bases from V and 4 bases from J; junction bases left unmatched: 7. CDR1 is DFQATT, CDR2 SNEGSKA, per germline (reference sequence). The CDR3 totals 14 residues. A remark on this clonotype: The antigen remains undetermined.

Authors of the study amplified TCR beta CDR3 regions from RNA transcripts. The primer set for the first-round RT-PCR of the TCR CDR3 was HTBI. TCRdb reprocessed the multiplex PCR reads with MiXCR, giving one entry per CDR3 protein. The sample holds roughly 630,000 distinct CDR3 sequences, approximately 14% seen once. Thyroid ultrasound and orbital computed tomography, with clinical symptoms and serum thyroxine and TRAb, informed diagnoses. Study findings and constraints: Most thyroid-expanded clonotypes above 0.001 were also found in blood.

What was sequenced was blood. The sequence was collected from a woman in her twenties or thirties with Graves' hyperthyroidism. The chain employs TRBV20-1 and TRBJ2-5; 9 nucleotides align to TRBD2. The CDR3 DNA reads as TGCAGTGCTAATAGCGGGAGAGCGCTAGAGACCCAGTACTTC. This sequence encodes CSANSGRALETQYF.